This T cell receptor (beta chain) was observed in a study of type 1 regulatory T cells. Study information: This in vitro CD4 product, T-allo10, is enriched for Tr1 cells and alloantigen-specific. General study findings and limits: Type 1 regulatory T cells had a more restricted TCR repertoire than non-type 1 regulatory T cells.

The J segment lost 2 bases and the V segment lost 0 bases, leaving 4 bases of the junction unmatched. This CDR3 spans 16 amino acids. Germline V gives CDR1 MGHRA, CDR2 YSYEKL. In this sample, this clonotype turned up once. Antigen unknown. A single record per CDR3 protein comes from TCRdb applying MiXCR to the reads. The sample has 55,000 to 65,000 distinct CDR3 sequences, 62% seen once. Specimen: cultured non-Tr1 T cells, either the whole culture or a sorted T cell fraction (not recorded which). The rearrangement links TRBV4-1 to TRBJ2-5; 9 bases are shared with TRBD2. The clonotype was recovered from a human donor in good health. The CDR3 here is CASSQDGSGRQETQYF. The CDR3, as DNA: TGCGCCAGCAGCCAAGATGGGAGCGGGAGGCAAGAGACCCAGTACTTC.